Listed below are T cell receptor beta chains from one sample, sequenced in a study of T-cell reconstitution after alpha-beta-depleted transplantation in children. Each CDR3 protein gets one entry after TCRdb re-called the PCR reads with MiXCR. The sample carries 750,000 to 950,000 distinct CDR3 sequences, roughly 15% recorded once. This specimen was PBMCs, mostly from graft donor cells, taken 360 days after TCRalphabeta/CD19-depleted stem cell transplant. These receptors were taken from a male patient under 18 who had a stem cell transplant for acute lymphoblastic leukemia, so the T cells may come from the graft donor. Each CDR3 is given with its conserved first and last residue. A D gene is named only where the DNA matches it firmly. Size is omitted from some rows. Given values are once, few, many or a class for expanded clones.

size	V	D	J	DNA	CDR3
few	TRBV12-3/TRBV12-4	NA	TRBJ2-5	TGTGCCAGCAGTGACCGGGACCCCGGCCCGGAGACCCAGTACTTC	CASSDRDPGPETQYF
NA	TRBV11-1	NA	TRBJ1-6	TGTGCCAGCAGCTTAGAAAGGACGTTAAGCTCCTATAATTCACCCCTCCACTTT	CASSLERTLSSYNSPLHF
few	TRBV5-1	NA	TRBJ2-3	TGCGCCAGCAGCTTTGGACGGCAGGGGACTAGCACAGATACGCAGTATTTT	CASSFGRQGTSTDTQYF
few	TRBV27	TRBD1	TRBJ2-1	TGTGTCAGCAGTTTGACAGACAGGGGCCATGAGCAGTTCTTC	CVSSLTDRGHEQFF
few	TRBV21-1	NA	TRBJ2-2	TGTGCCAGCAGCAAACATGGGGCGGGGACCACCGGGGAGCTGTTTTTT	CASSKHGAGTTGELFF
many	TRBV12-3/TRBV12-4	TRBD1	TRBJ2-5	TGTGCCAGCAGTTCAGGGACAGGGGGCTTTTCCGAGCTGTACTTC	CASSSGTGGFSELYF
NA	TRBV11-2	TRBD2	TRBJ2-1	TGTGCCAGCAGCCGACCGGGACTAGGAGATGGTGAGCAGTTCTTC	CASSRPGLGDGEQFF
many	TRBV20-1	NA	TRBJ2-3	TGCAGTGCTAGAGATCCGCGGGTCCCGCACACAGATACGCAGTATTTT	CSARDPRVPHTDTQYF
few	TRBV20-1	NA	TRBJ2-5	TGCAGTGCTGTTGACTCAACTCTTCAAGAGACCCAGTACTTC	CSAVDSTLQETQYF
NA	TRBV7-3	TRBD1	TRBJ2-2	TGTGCCAGCAGCTTCCGTCAGACAGGGCTCGGGGAGCTGTTTTTT	CASSFRQTGLGELFF
NA	TRBV14	TRBD2	TRBJ2-1	TGTGCCAGCAGCCGACTAGCGGGAGGCCATGAGCAGTTCTTC	CASSRLAGGHEQFF
NA	TRBV2	NA	TRBJ2-5	TGTGCCAGCAGTGACAGGGCACAAGAGACCCAGTACTTC	CASSDRAQETQYF
NA	TRBV20-1	TRBD1	TRBJ2-7	TGCAGTGCTCAGAATCCGGGACAGGGGTCCTACGAGCAGTACTTC	CSAQNPGQGSYEQYF
NA	TRBV12-3/TRBV12-4	NA	TRBJ1-1	TGTGCCAGCAGATGGTCGGGGGGTGGCACTGAAGCTTTCTTT	CASRWSGGGTEAFF
many	TRBV29-1	NA	TRBJ2-7	TGCAGCGTCCTTGGGACCCTATCCTACGAGCAGTACTTC	CSVLGTLSYEQYF
NA	TRBV28	NA	TRBJ2-7	TGTGCCAGCAGTTCCCCCCCGGGGGCAGCCTACGAGCAGTACTTC	CASSSPPGAAYEQYF
NA	TRBV5-1	TRBD1	TRBJ2-1	TGCGCCAGCAGGTATGGACAGGGGGCGGAGCAGTTCTTC	CASRYGQGAEQFF